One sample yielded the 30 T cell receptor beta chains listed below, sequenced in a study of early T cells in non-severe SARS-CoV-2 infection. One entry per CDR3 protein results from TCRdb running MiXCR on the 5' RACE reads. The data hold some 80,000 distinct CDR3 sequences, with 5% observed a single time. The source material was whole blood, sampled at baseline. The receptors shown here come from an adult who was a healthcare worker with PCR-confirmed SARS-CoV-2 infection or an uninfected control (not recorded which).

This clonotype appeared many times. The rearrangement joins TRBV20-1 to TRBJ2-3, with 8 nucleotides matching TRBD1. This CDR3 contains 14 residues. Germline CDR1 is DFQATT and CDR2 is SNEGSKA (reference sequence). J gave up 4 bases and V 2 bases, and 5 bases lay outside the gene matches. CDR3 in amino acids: CSARSDRGADTQYF. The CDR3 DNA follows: TGCAGTGCTAGATCTGACAGGGGCGCAGATACGCAGTATTTT.

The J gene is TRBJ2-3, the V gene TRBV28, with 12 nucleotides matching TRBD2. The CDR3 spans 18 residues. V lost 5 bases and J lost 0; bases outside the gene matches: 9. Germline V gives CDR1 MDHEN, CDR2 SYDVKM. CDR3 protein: CASSLGGLAGSSTDTQYF. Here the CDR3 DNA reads TGTGCCAGCAGTCTTGGGGGACTAGCGGGTTCTAGCACAGATACGCAGTATTTT. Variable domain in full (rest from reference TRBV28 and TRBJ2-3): DVKVTQSSRYLVKRTGEKVFLECVQDMDHENMFWYRQDPGLGLRLIYFSYDVKMKEKGDIPEGYSVSREKKERFSLILESASTNQTSMYLCASSLGGLAGSSTDTQYFGPGTRLTVL.

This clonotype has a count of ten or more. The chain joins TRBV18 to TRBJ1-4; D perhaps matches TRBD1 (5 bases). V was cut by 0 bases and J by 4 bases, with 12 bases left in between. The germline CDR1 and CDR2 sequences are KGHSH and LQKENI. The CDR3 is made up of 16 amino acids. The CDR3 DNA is TGTGCCAGCTCACCACCGGAGGGACGGGGTAATGAAAAACTGTTTTTT. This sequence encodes CASSPPEGRGNEKLFF.

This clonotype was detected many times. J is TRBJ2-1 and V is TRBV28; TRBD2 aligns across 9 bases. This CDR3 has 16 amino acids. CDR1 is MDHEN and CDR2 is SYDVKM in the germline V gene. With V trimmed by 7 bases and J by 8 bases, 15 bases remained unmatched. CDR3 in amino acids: CASNIGRLAGLDEQFF. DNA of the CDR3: TGTGCCAGCAATATCGGGAGGCTAGCGGGATTGGATGAGCAGTTCTTC.

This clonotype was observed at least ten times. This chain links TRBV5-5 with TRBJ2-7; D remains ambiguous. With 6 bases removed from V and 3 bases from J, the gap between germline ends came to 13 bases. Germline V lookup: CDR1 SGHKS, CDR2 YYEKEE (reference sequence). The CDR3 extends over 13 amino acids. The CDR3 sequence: CASTQTVHYEQYF. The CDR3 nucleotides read TGTGCCAGCACCCAGACGGTGCACTACGAGCAGTACTTC.

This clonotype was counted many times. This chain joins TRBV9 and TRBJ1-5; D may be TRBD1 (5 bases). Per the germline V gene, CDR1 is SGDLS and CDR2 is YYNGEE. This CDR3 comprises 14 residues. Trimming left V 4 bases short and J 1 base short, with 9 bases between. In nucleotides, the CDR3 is TGTGCCAGCAGCTCCGGGGGAAGCAATCAGCCCCAGCATTTT. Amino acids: CASSSGGSNQPQHF. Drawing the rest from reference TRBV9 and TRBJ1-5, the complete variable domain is DSGVTQTPKHLITATGQRVTLRCSPRSGDLSVYWYQQSLDQGLQFLIQYYNGEERAKGNILERFSAQQFPDLHSELNLSSLELGDSALYFCASSSGGSNQPQHFGDGTRLSIL.

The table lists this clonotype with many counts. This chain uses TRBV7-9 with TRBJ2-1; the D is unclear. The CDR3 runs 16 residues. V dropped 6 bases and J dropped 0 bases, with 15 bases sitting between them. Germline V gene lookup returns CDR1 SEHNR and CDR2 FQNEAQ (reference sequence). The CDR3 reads CASRPSERHSYNEQFF. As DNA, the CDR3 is TGTGCCAGCAGACCGAGTGAACGACACTCCTACAATGAGCAGTTCTTC.

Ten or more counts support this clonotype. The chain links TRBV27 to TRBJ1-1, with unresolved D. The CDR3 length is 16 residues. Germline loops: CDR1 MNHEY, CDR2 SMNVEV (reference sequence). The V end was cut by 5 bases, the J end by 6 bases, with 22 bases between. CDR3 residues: CASSLLLGGLRSEAFF. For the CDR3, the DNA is TGTGCCAGCAGTCTCCTCCTCGGAGGTCTGAGATCTGAAGCTTTCTTT.

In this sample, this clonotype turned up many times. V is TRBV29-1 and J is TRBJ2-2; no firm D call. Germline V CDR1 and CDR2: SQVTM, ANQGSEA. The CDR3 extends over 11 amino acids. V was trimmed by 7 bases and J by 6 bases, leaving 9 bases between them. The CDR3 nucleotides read TGCAGCGGGAGTATGGCCGGGGAGCTGTTTTTT. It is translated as CSGSMAGELFF.

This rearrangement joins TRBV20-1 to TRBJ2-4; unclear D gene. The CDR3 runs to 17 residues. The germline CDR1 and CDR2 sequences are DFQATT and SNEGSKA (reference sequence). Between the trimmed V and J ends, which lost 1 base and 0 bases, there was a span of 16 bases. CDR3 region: CSARVPTGILAKNIQYF. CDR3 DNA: TGCAGTGCTAGAGTTCCGACCGGTATCCTAGCCAAAAACATTCAGTACTTC.

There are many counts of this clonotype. CDR3 sequence reads: CAWSTGTPKGYTF. For the CDR3, the DNA is TGTGCCTGGAGTACGGGGACACCGAAAGGCTACACCTTC. The chain joins TRBV30 to TRBJ1-2, with a possible D match to TRBD1 (6 bases). The germline V gene has CDR1 GTSNPN and CDR2 SVGIG (reference sequence). This CDR3 region has 13 residues. V dropped 2 bases and J dropped 8 bases, with 15 bases sitting between them.

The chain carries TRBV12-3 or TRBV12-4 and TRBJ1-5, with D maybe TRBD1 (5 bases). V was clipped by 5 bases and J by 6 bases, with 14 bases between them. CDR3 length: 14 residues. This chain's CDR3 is CASSPTVAGQPQHF. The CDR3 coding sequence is TGTGCCAGCAGTCCGACAGTGGCCGGTCAGCCCCAGCATTTT.

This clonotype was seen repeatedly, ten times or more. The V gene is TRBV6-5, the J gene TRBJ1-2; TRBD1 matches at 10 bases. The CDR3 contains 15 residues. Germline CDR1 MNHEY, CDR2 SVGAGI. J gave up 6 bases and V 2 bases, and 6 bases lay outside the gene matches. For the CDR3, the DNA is TGTGCCAGCAGTTACGACAGGGGGCAGTATGATGGCTACACCTTC. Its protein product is CASSYDRGQYDGYTF.

CDR3 loop: CSARRLAGIGTGELFF. The CDR3 DNA is TGCAGTGCTAGAAGGCTAGCGGGAATAGGGACCGGGGAGCTGTTTTTT. The genes are TRBV20-1 and TRBJ2-2; 9 bases line up with TRBD2. The CDR3 runs to 16 residues. V dropped 2 bases and J dropped 5; count of bases not matched to a gene: 9. Germline CDR1 and CDR2: DFQATT and SNEGSKA (reference sequence).

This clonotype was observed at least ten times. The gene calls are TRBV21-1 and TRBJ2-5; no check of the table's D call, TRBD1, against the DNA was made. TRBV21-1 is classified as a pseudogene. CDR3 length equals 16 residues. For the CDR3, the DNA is TGTGCCAGCAGCAAAAAAGGACAGGCCTTACAAGAGACCCAGTACTTC. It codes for CASSKKGQALQETQYF.

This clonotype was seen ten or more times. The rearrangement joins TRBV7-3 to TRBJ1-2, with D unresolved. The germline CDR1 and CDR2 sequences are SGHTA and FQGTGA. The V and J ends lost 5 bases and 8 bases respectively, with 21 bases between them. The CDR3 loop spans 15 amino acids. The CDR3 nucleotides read TGTGCCAGCAGCCCCTCTCGAGGAGGCGCGGAGGGCTACACCTTC. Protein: CASSPSRGGAEGYTF. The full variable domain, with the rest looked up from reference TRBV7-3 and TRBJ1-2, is GAGVSQTPSNKVTEKGKYVELRCDPISGHTALYWYRQSLGQGPEFLIYFQGTGAADDSGLPNDRFFAVRPEGSVSTLKIQRTERGDSAVYLCASSPSRGGAEGYTFGSGTRLTVV.

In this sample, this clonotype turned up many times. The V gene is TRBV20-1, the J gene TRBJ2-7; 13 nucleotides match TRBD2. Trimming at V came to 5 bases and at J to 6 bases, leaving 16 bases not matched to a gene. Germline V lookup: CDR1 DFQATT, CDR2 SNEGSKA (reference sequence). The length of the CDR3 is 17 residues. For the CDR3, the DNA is TGCAGTGCTCCTTACGAAACCGGGACTAGCGGGATGGCCGAGCAGTACTTC. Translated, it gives CSAPYETGTSGMAEQYF.

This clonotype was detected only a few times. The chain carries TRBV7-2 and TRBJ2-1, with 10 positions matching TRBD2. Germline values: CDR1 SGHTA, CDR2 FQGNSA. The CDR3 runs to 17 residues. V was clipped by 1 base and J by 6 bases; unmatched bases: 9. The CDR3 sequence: CASSLESGRASGNEQFF. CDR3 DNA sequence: TGTGCCAGCAGCTTAGAGAGCGGGAGGGCCTCGGGCAATGAGCAGTTCTTC.

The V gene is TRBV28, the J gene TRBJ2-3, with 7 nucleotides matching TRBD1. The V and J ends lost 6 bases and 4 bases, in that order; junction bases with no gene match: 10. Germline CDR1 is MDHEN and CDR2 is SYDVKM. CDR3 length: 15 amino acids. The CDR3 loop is CASSPPDRFADTQYF. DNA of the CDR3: TGTGCCAGCAGCCCTCCGGACAGGTTCGCAGATACGCAGTATTTT.

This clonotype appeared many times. CDR3 bases: TGCAGTGCTAGAGAAGCGGGATTTGAGCAGTTCTTC. Amino acid sequence: CSAREAGFEQFF. V usage is TRBV20-1 and J usage is TRBJ2-1, with 7 bases fitting TRBD2. Germline V gene lookup returns CDR1 DFQATT and CDR2 SNEGSKA (reference sequence). This CDR3 is built from 12 residues. V shed 0 bases and J 9 bases; nucleotides not matched to a gene: 2.

CDR3 protein: CASSPWGSHEAFF. In DNA, the CDR3 is TGTGCCAGCTCACCGTGGGGGAGCCATGAAGCTTTCTTT. The V gene is TRBV18, the J gene TRBJ1-1, with a tentative D call TRBD1 (5 bases). V was cut by 3 bases and J by 7 bases, with 12 bases left in between. Germline-derived CDR1 and CDR2 are KGHSH and LQKENI. The CDR3 spans 13 residues.

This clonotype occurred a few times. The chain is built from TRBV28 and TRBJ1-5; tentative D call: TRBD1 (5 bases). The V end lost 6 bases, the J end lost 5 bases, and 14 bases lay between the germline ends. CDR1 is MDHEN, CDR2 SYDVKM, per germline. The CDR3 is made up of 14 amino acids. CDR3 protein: CASRTQGGHQPQHF. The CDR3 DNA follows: TGTGCCAGCAGGACCCAGGGAGGGCATCAGCCCCAGCATTTT. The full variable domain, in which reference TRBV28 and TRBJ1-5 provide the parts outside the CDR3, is DVKVTQSSRYLVKRTGEKVFLECVQDMDHENMFWYRQDPGLGLRLIYFSYDVKMKEKGDIPEGYSVSREKKERFSLILESASTNQTSMYLCASRTQGGHQPQHFGDGTRLSIL.

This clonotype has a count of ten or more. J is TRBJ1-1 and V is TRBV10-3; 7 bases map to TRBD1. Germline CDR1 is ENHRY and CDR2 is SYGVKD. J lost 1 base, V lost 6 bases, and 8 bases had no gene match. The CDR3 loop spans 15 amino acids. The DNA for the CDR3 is TGTGCCATCAGACCGCCGACAGGGCGGAACACTGAAGCTTTCTTT. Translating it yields CAIRPPTGRNTEAFF.

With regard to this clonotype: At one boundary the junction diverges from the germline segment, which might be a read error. The CDR3 DNA reads as TGTGCCAGCAATGAACGGGCCTACGAGCAGTACTTC. This codes for CASNERAYEQYF. The V and J genes are TRBV2 and TRBJ2-7; no firm D call. This CDR3 is built from 12 residues. Germline CDR1 and CDR2: SNHLY and FYNNEI. The variable domain in full, completed from reference TRBV2 and TRBJ2-7, reads EPEVTQTPSHQVTQMGQEVILRCVPISNHLYFYWYRQILGQKVEFLVSFYNNEISEKSEIFDDQFSVERPDGSNFTLKIRSTKLEDSAMYFCASNERAYEQYFGPGTRLTVT.

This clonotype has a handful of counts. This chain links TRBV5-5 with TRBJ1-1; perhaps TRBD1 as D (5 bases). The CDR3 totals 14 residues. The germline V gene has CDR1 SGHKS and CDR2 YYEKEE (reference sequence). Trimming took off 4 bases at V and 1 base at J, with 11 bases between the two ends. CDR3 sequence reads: CASSKMTENTEAFF. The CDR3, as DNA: TGTGCCAGCAGCAAAATGACAGAGAACACTGAAGCTTTCTTT.

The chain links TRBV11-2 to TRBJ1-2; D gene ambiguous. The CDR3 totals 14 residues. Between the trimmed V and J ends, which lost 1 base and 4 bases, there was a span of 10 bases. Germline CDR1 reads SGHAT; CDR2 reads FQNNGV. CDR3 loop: CASSLGLDLYGYTF. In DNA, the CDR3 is TGTGCCAGCAGCTTAGGATTAGACCTCTATGGCTACACCTTC. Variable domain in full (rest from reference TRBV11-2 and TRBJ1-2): EAGVAQSPRYKIIEKRQSVAFWCNPISGHATLYWYQQILGQGPKLLIQFQNNGVVDDSQLPKDRFSAERLKGVDSTLKIQPAKLEDSAVYLCASSLGLDLYGYTFGSGTRLTVV.

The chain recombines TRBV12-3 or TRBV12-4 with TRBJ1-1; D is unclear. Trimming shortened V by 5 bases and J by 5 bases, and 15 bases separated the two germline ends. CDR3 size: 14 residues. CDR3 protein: CASSRHSSGTEAFF. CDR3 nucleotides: TGTGCCAGCAGTCGTCACAGCTCTGGGACTGAAGCTTTCTTT.

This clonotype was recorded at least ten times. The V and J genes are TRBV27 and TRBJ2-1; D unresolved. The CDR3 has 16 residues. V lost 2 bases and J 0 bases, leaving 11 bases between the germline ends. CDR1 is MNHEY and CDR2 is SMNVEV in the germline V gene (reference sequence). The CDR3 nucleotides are TGTGCCAGCAGTTTAAAGTTGCGGTCCTCCTACAATGAGCAGTTCTTC. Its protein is CASSLKLRSSYNEQFF.

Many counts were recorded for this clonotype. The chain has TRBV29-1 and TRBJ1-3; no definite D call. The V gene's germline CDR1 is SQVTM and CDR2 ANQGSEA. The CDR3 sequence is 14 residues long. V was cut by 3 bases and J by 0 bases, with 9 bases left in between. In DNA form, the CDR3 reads TGCAGCGTTGAGGCCGGATACTCTGGAAACACCATATATTTT. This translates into CSVEAGYSGNTIYF.

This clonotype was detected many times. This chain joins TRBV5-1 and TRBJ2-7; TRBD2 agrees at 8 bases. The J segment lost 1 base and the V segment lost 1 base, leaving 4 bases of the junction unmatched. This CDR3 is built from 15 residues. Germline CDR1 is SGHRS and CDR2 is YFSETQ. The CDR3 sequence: CASSLSSGPSYEQYF. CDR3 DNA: TGCGCCAGCAGCTTGTCTAGCGGGCCTTCCTACGAGCAGTACTTC.